These T cell receptor beta chains were read from a single sample in a study of graft-versus-host responses after intestinal transplantation. Clones were read by immunoSEQ multiplex PCR, and TCRdb kept only the in-frame ones, dropping some. The table lists 100,000 to 130,000 clones, 80% to 90% of them singletons. Their target antigens are unknown. Sequences were derived from unstimulated CD4+ T cells sorted from spleen or lymph node cells, sampled before transplant. The receptors stem from a human donor who was the organ donor for an intestinal transplant. CDR3s include the opening cysteine and the closing phenylalanine or tryptophan. D genes are given only for firm matches. A row's size may be missing; if present it is once, few, many or a size class.

>TRBJ1-2|TRBV5-6|NA|NA
TGTGCCAGCAGGGAGGTGGGGTACGGTAACTATGGCTACACCTTC
CASREVGYGNYGYTF
>TRBJ1-1|TRBV21-1|NA|NA
TGTGCCAGCAGCAAAGATTATAACAGGAAGGCTGAAGCTTTCTTT
CASSKDYNRKAEAFF
>TRBJ1-5|TRBV7-9|NA|NA
TGTGCCAGCAGCTTAAATGGGGGAGGGGGGAATCAGCCCCAGCATTTT
CASSLNGGGGNQPQHF
>TRBJ2-5|TRBV4-1|TRBD1|NA
TGCGCCAGCAGCCGGACAGGGGTTCAGGGTGAGACCCAGTACTTC
CASSRTGVQGETQYF
>TRBJ2-3|TRBV29-1|NA|NA
TGCAGCGGCCTCCCCTGGGCGCCGAATGAGGGCGCAGATACGCAGTATTTT
CSGLPWAPNEGADTQYF
>TRBJ2-5|TRBV5-5|NA|NA
TGTGCCAGCAGCTTGACTCTCTCGAGGGAGACCCAGTACTTC
CASSLTLSRETQYF
>TRBJ1-5|TRBV6-1|NA|NA
TGTGCCAGCAGTGACACCCGCAATCAGCCCCAGCATTTT
CASSDTRNQPQHF
>TRBJ2-3|TRBV5-1|NA|NA
TGCGCCAGCAGCCCGGATCGGTCAGATACGCAGTATTTT
CASSPDRSDTQYF
>TRBJ1-2|TRBV6-1|NA|NA
TGTGCCAGCAGTGAAGGAAGGGGACCCAGCTATGGCTACACCTTC
CASSEGRGPSYGYTF
>TRBJ2-7|TRBV25-1|TRBD1|NA
TGTGCCAGCAGTCCACTGACAGGGCCAGACTCAAACTACTACGAGCAGTACTTC
CASSPLTGPDSNYYEQYF
>TRBJ2-5|TRBV11-3|TRBD2|NA
TGTGCCAGCAGCCAAAGCGGGGGGGCCGAAGAGACCCAGTACTTC
CASSQSGGAEETQYF
>TRBJ1-5|TRBV5-4|NA|NA
TGTGCCAGCAGCTTGGGTGGGACCTATCAGCCCCAGCATTTT
CASSLGGTYQPQHF
>TRBJ2-5|TRBV5-1|NA|once
TGCGCCAGCAGCTTAAGCCAACCTAGCGCAGAGACCCAGTACTTC
CASSLSQPSAETQYF
>TRBJ2-2|TRBV4-2|NA|NA
TGTGCCAGCAGCCAATACCAGACAGAGGGGGAGCTGTTTTTT
CASSQYQTEGELFF
>TRBJ2-7|TRBV4-2|NA|once
TGTGCCAGCAGCCAAGACCCGGGACGGGGACGCTACGAGCAGTACTTC
CASSQDPGRGRYEQYF
>TRBJ1-2|TRBV2|NA|NA
TGTGCCAGCAGCCAAGGGAAGGACTATGGCTACACCTTC
CASSQGKDYGYTF
>TRBJ2-5|TRBV11-2|NA|NA
TGTGCCAGCAGCTTAGCGGGAATTCGCCAAGAGACCCAGTACTTC
CASSLAGIRQETQYF
>TRBJ1-1|TRBV14|NA|NA
TGTGCCAGCAGCCAAGTGGGTTTCTCTGAAGCTTTCTTT
CASSQVGFSEAFF
>TRBJ2-1|TRBV2|TRBD2|once
TGTGCCAGCCACGCCATAGCGGGGGAGCAGTTCTTC
CASHAIAGEQFF
>TRBJ1-3|TRBV6-5|TRBD1|NA
TGTGCCAGCAGACCGACAGGGGGCTCTGGAAACACCATATATTTT
CASRPTGGSGNTIYF
>TRBJ1-1|TRBV5-1|TRBD1|NA
TGCGCCAGCAGCACAGGGGACACTGAAGCTTTCTTT
CASSTGDTEAFF
>TRBJ2-1|TRBV19|NA|NA
TGTGCCAGTAGCTTGAATAGGATGCTCGAGCAGTTCTTC
CASSLNRMLEQFF
>TRBJ2-7|TRBV2|NA|NA
TGTGCCAGCAGTAGGGGACAGCAGTACTTC
CASSRGQQYF
>TRBJ2-1|TRBV5-1|NA|NA
TGCGCCAGCAGCTTGGGGACTACCTACTACAATGAGCAGTTCTTC
CASSLGTTYYNEQFF
>TRBJ2-5|TRBV6-9|NA|NA
TGTGCCAGCAGTTACGAGAGGGCCAGGGAGACCCAGTACTTC
CASSYERARETQYF
>TRBJ2-1|TRBV19|NA|NA
TGTGCCAGTAGTGACGGGCATGAGCAGTTCTTC
CASSDGHEQFF
>TRBJ1-1|TRBV4-1|NA|NA
TGCGCCAGCAGCCAAGTCGGAGACACCCAAGCTTTCTTT
CASSQVGDTQAFF
>TRBJ2-1|TRBV12-5|TRBD2|NA
TGTGCTAGTGGTTTTGGGGGACTACGTGATAATGAGCAGTTCTTC
CASGFGGLRDNEQFF
>TRBJ2-1|TRBV11-2|TRBD2|NA
TGTGCCAGCAACCCTTCTAGCGGGGGATACAATGAGCAGTTCTTC
CASNPSSGGYNEQFF
>TRBJ2-4|TRBV2|TRBD2|NA
TGTGCCAGCAGTGAATATGGGACTAGTGCCAAAAACATTCAGTACTTC
CASSEYGTSAKNIQYF
>TRBJ1-1|TRBV19|TRBD1|NA
TGTGCCAGTGGGGGACAGGCGCGAAAGGTGAACACTGAAGCTTTCTTT
CASGGQARKVNTEAFF
>TRBJ1-1|TRBV5-1|TRBD1|NA
TGCGCCAGCAGCTCAATGGACAGGGGCTCGAACACTGAAGCTTTCTTT
CASSSMDRGSNTEAFF
>TRBJ2-7|TRBV7-9|NA|NA
TGTGCCAGCAGCTTATCCGGGTACGAGCAGTACTTC
CASSLSGYEQYF
>TRBJ2-2|TRBV19|TRBD1|NA
TGTGCCAGTACCAGGGGGCAGGGCACCGGGGAGCTGTTTTTT
CASTRGQGTGELFF
>TRBJ2-4|TRBV4-1|TRBD1|NA
TGCGCCAGCAGCCAAGTGGGACAGGGAAAGAATGGGGACATTCAGTACTTC
CASSQVGQGKNGDIQYF
>TRBJ2-7|TRBV4-1|NA|NA
TGCGCCAGCAGCCCCGGACCCGGCGACGAGCAGTATTTC
CASSPGPGDEQYF
>TRBJ2-2|TRBV7-8|TRBD1|NA
TGTGCCAGCAGCAAGTACAGGGGCCGGACCGGGGAGCTGTTTTTT
CASSKYRGRTGELFF
>TRBJ2-1|TRBV19|NA|NA
TGTGCCAGTACCCCTGGGGGGGCTGTCTACAATGAGCAGTTCTTC
CASTPGGAVYNEQFF
>TRBJ2-1|TRBV12-5|NA|NA
TGTGCTAGTGGTCCACGAGATGAGCAGTTCTTC
CASGPRDEQFF
>TRBJ1-1|TRBV6-1|NA|NA
TGTGCCAGCAGTGAAGGGAACACTGAAGCTTTCTTT
CASSEGNTEAFF
>TRBJ1-3|TRBV12-2|NA|NA
TGTGCAAGTCGCTTAGAAGGCGAGGGAGCCCACGGTTTT
CASRLEGEGAHGF
>TRBJ1-3|TRBV7-2|NA|NA
TGTGCCAGCAGCCCAGGGGCGGGGGCTGGAAACACCATATATTTT
CASSPGAGAGNTIYF
>TRBJ2-7|TRBV5-1|TRBD1|NA
TGCGCCAGCAGCCAACCCGGAAGGGGGCCGAGCTCCTACGAGCAGTACTTC
CASSQPGRGPSSYEQYF
>TRBJ1-2|TRBV4-2|NA|NA
TGTGCCAGCAGTCCTAACTCCCAACCCTCTGGCTACACCTTC
CASSPNSQPSGYTF
>TRBJ1-5|TRBV6-6|NA|NA
TGTGCCAGCAGTTTACAGGGACATGGCAATCAGCCCCAGCATTTT
CASSLQGHGNQPQHF
>TRBJ1-2|TRBV5-4|NA|once
TGTGCCAGCAGCTTGGAGAGGCCTTCTAACTATGGCTACACCTTC
CASSLERPSNYGYTF
>TRBJ1-3|TRBV30|NA|NA
TGTGCCTGGAGTGCGGTAGGGTATGGAAACACCATATATTTT
CAWSAVGYGNTIYF
>TRBJ1-5|TRBV9|NA|NA
TGTGCCAGCAGCGTGGCAGGGGAGGGGAATCAGCCCCAGCATTTT
CASSVAGEGNQPQHF
>TRBJ2-5|TRBV11-2|NA|NA
TGTGCCAGCAGCTTAGATCGGACCATTCCGGGGACCCAGTACTTC
CASSLDRTIPGTQYF
>TRBJ2-2|TRBV9|NA|NA
TGTGCCAGCAGCGCCGACAGAATTGGGACCGGGGAGCTGTTTTTT
CASSADRIGTGELFF
>TRBJ1-1|TRBV11-3|NA|NA
TGTGCCAGCAGCTTAGATAGACGCACTGAAGCTTTCTTT
CASSLDRRTEAFF
>TRBJ1-2|TRBV7-2|NA|NA
TGTGCCAGCAGAGGACAGACGTCCCCCTATGGCTACACCTTC
CASRGQTSPYGYTF
>TRBJ2-7|TRBV2|TRBD1|NA
TGTGCCAGCAGTCGTGACAGGGGTAGCAACGAGCAGTACTTC
CASSRDRGSNEQYF
>TRBJ2-7|TRBV6-1|NA|NA
TGTGCCAGCAGTGAAGATCTGCGACTTACCTACTCCTACGAGCAGTACTTC
CASSEDLRLTYSYEQYF
>TRBJ2-3|TRBV10-1|NA|once
TGCGCCAGCAGTGAGGGACTAACAGATACGCAGTATTTT
CASSEGLTDTQYF
>TRBJ2-7|TRBV18|NA|NA
TGTGCCAGCTCACCGTCATGGCACGAGCAGTACTTC
CASSPSWHEQYF
>TRBJ2-1|TRBV11-3|TRBD2|NA
TGTGCCAGCAGCTTAGTACTAGCGGGAGGTTCCTACAATGAGCAGTTCTTC
CASSLVLAGGSYNEQFF
>TRBJ2-5|TRBV19|NA|NA
TGTGCCAGTAGTATCGGACTACCGGAAGAGACCCAGTACTTC
CASSIGLPEETQYF
>TRBJ1-1|TRBV7-9|TRBD1|once
TGTGCCAGCAGCCGCCGACAGGGCTGGACCACTGAAGCTTTCTTT
CASSRRQGWTTEAFF
>TRBJ2-5|TRBV7-2|TRBD2|NA
TGTGCCAGCAGCTTAGTGCGGGGGGTCGAGACCCAGTACTTC
CASSLVRGVETQYF